Each of the 16 T cell receptor beta chains below was sequenced from the same sample in a study of blood T cell repertoires in COVID-19. Here immunoSEQ multiplex PCR was the method, and the copy in TCRdb shows in-frame clones only, minus some. The top ten clones hold approximately 7.7% of a sample with fewer than 200,000 clones, roughly 86% of them seen once. Material for sequencing was peripheral blood. All receptors come from a man aged 40-49 years who had recovered from COVID-19.

This clone is medium-sized in the sample. CDR3 sequence reads: CASSLSYEQYF. CDR3 coding DNA: TGTGCCAGCAGCCTCTCGTACGAGCAGTACTTC. The chain joins TRBV7-2 to TRBJ2-7; no firm D call. V lost 5 bases, J lost 4 bases, and 6 bases lay in between. CDR3 length: 11 residues. Germline CDR1 is SGHTA and CDR2 is FQGNSA. Looking up the rest from reference TRBV7-2 and TRBJ2-7 gives the full variable domain: GAGVSQSPSNKVTEKGKDVELRCDPISGHTALYWYRQSLGQGLEFLIYFQGNSAPDKSGLPSDRFSAERTGGSVSTLTIQRTQQEDSAVYLCASSLSYEQYFGPGTRLTVT.

The J gene is TRBJ2-7, the V gene TRBV28; 7 bases are a match to TRBD2. Germline CDR1 MDHEN, CDR2 SYDVKM. V lost 5 bases, J lost 4 bases, and 8 bases stayed unmatched. The CDR3 is 14 amino acids. The CDR3 DNA sequence: TGTGCCAGCAGTAACCCCCCGGGAGGATACGAGCAGTACTTC. Translating it yields CASSNPPGGYEQYF.

The V gene is TRBV27, the J gene TRBJ1-5, with TRBD1 as a possible D gene (6 bases). V dropped 5 bases and J dropped 6 bases, with 14 bases sitting between them. The germline V gene encodes CDR1 MNHEY and CDR2 SMNVEV (reference sequence). This CDR3 is 14 amino acids long. The chain's CDR3 is CASSPTRGGQPQHF. CDR3 nucleotides: TGTGCCAGCAGTCCCACCAGGGGCGGTCAGCCCCAGCATTTT.

This clone has a single count. This sequence joins TRBV5-1 and TRBJ1-2, with TRBD1 as a possible D gene (5 bases). Germline V gene data show CDR1 as SGHRS and CDR2 as YFSETQ. V lost 2 bases and J 3 bases, leaving 14 bases between the germline ends. The CDR3 length is 15 residues. CDR3 sequence (DNA): TGCGCCAGCAGCTTAGGCAGCTCAGGGCACTATGGCTACACCTTC. Translated, it gives CASSLGSSGHYGYTF. The full variable domain, in which reference TRBV5-1 and TRBJ1-2 provide the parts outside the CDR3, is KAGVTQTPRYLIKTRGQQVTLSCSPISGHRSVSWYQQTPGQGLQFLFEYFSETQRNKGNFPGRFSGRQFSNSRSEMNVSTLELGDSALYLCASSLGSSGHYGYTFGSGTRLTVV.

The gene calls are TRBV7-9 and TRBJ1-1, with D perhaps matching TRBD1 (5 bases). Trimming removed 3 bases at V and 0 bases at J, with 11 bases between. The CDR3 is made up of 15 amino acids. Looked up from germline, CDR1 is SEHNR and CDR2 is FQNEAQ (reference sequence). CDR3 residues: CASSFQDIVNTEAFF. As DNA, the CDR3 is TGTGCCAGCAGCTTCCAGGACATAGTGAACACTGAAGCTTTCTTT.

V and J are TRBV28 and TRBJ2-5; maybe TRBD1 (5 bases). Trimming shortened V by 4 bases and J by 1 base, and 10 bases separated the two germline ends. Germline-derived CDR1 and CDR2 are MDHEN and SYDVKM. CDR3 size: 14 residues. The DNA of the CDR3 is TGTGCCAGCAGTTCCAGGGTCGGCCAAGAGACCCAGTACTTC. Translation: CASSSRVGQETQYF. The whole variable domain, remainder taken from reference TRBV28 and TRBJ2-5, is DVKVTQSSRYLVKRTGEKVFLECVQDMDHENMFWYRQDPGLGLRLIYFSYDVKMKEKGDIPEGYSVSREKKERFSLILESASTNQTSMYLCASSSRVGQETQYFGPGTRLLVL.

This clone was seen a single time. The genes are TRBV15 and TRBJ1-1; 8 nucleotides align to TRBD1. The V gene end was trimmed by 5 bases and the J gene end by 7 bases; junction bases not matched to a gene: 9. The CDR3 is made up of 14 amino acids. The germline gives CDR1 LNHNV, CDR2 YYDKDF (reference sequence). The CDR3 nucleotides read TGTGCCACCAGCCAGGACAGGGCGGTCTTTGAAGCTTTCTTT. It is translated as CATSQDRAVFEAFF.

This clone was seen just once. A junction boundary mismatches the germline segment, possibly from a read error. This chain links TRBV7-2 with TRBJ2-7; D possibly corresponds to TRBD2 (6 bases). There are 13 residues in the CDR3. Germline V lookup: CDR1 SGHTA, CDR2 FQGNSA. CDR3 amino acids: CASSLSGWDSRFF. The CDR3, as DNA: TGTGCCAGCAGCTTATCAGGGTGGGACTCGAGGTTCTTC.

The chain is built from TRBV6-5 and TRBJ1-2, with TRBD1 matching 7 bases. The CDR3 loop spans 14 amino acids. With V trimmed by 0 bases and J by 6 bases, 4 bases remained unmatched. Germline CDR1 and CDR2: MNHEY and SVGAGI. CDR3 loop: CASSYSPRGDGYTF. The CDR3 nucleotides read TGTGCCAGCAGTTACTCCCCCAGGGGGGATGGCTACACCTTC.

The chain has TRBV7-2 and TRBJ2-5; 8 nucleotides match TRBD1. The CDR3 loop spans 13 amino acids. The germline CDR1 and CDR2 sequences are SGHTA and FQGNSA. V shed 5 bases and J 5 bases; nucleotides not matched to a gene: 4. The CDR3 sequence: CASSGRGRETQYF. The CDR3 bases are TGTGCCAGCAGCGGCAGGGGGCGGGAGACCCAGTACTTC.

The chain employs TRBV5-4 and TRBJ1-2; tentatively, D is TRBD1 (5 bases). The CDR3 has 14 residues. Per germline, CDR1 SGHNT and CDR2 YYREEE (reference sequence). Trimming pared 0 bases from V and 3 bases from J, leaving 9 bases between. CDR3 protein: CASSLGGGYYGYTF. DNA of the CDR3: TGTGCCAGCAGCTTGGGCGGGGGGTACTATGGCTACACCTTC.

The count of this clone is one. The rearrangement links TRBV6-6 to TRBJ2-7, with 7 bases lining up with TRBD1. This CDR3 is 16 amino acids long. Germline V gene sequence: CDR1 MNHNY, CDR2 SVGAGI (reference sequence). J lost 1 base, V lost 6 bases, and 12 bases had no gene match. Written as DNA, the CDR3 is TGTGCCAGCAGATTATACGACAGGGCATTGTCCTACGAGCAGTACTTC. This sequence encodes CASRLYDRALSYEQYF.

The sample holds a few counts of this clone. The V and J genes are TRBV4-2 and TRBJ2-1; 7 bases line up with TRBD2. CDR1 LGHNA and CDR2 YNFKEQ come from the germline V gene. The CDR3 totals 15 residues. After removal of 1 base from V and 8 bases from J, the junction contained 8 bases not matched to a gene. The CDR3 region has the DNA TGTGCCAGCAGCCAAGTCTTGGCGGGAGACCATGAGCAGTTCTTC. It specifies CASSQVLAGDHEQFF.

Here the CDR3 DNA reads TGTGCCAGCAGTTACTCGAGAATTCCAGGGAACACTGAAGCTTTCTTT. Encoded protein: CASSYSRIPGNTEAFF. The J gene is TRBJ1-1, the V gene TRBV6-5; D gene unclear. The CDR3 contains 16 residues. Trimming took off 0 bases at V and 1 base at J, with 12 bases between the two ends. Germline CDR1 reads MNHEY; CDR2 reads SVGAGI.

Only one count was recorded for this clone. The chain is built from TRBV27 and TRBJ1-1; D gene unclear. This CDR3 is 13 amino acids long. V lost 5 bases, J lost 0 bases, and 7 bases lay in between. Germline V CDR1 and CDR2: MNHEY, SMNVEV (reference sequence). Written as DNA, the CDR3 is TGTGCCAGCAGTGTCTCTTTGAACACTGAAGCTTTCTTT. It encodes CASSVSLNTEAFF.

This CDR3 reads CASSLDRGLAAPWDTQYF. CDR3 DNA: TGTGCCAGCAGCTTAGACAGGGGGCTAGCGGCACCCTGGGATACGCAGTATTTT. The chain links TRBV11-2 to TRBJ2-3, with D possibly TRBD1 on 8 matching bases. Trimming pared 0 bases from V and 6 bases from J, leaving 22 bases between. CDR3 length equals 18 residues. CDR1 SGHAT and CDR2 FQNNGV come from the germline V gene.